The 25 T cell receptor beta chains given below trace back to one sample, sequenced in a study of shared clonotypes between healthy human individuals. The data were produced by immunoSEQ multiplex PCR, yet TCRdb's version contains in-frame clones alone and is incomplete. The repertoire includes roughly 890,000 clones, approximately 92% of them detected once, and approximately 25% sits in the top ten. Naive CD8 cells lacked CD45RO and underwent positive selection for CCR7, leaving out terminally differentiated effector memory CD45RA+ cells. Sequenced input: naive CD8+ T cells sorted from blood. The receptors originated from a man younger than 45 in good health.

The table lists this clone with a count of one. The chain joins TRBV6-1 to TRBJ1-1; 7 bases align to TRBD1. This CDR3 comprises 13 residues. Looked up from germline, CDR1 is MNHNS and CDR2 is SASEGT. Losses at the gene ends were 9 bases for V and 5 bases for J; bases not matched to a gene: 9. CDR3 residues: CARNRGRGTEAFF. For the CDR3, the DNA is TGTGCCAGGAACAGGGGACGCGGGACTGAAGCTTTCTTT.

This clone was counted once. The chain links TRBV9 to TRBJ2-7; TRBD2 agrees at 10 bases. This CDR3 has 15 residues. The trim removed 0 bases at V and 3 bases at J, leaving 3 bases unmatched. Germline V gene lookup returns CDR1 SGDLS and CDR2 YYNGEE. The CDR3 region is CASSVASSGSYEQYF. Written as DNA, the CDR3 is TGTGCCAGCAGCGTAGCGTCTAGCGGGAGCTACGAGCAGTACTTC.

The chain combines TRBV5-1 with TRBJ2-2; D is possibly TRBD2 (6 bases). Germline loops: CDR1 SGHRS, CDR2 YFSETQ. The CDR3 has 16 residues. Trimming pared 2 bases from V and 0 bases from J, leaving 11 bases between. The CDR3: CASSLPGATNTGELFF. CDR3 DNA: TGCGCCAGCAGCTTACCGGGAGCGACGAACACCGGGGAGCTGTTTTTT. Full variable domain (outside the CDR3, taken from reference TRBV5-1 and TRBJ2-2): KAGVTQTPRYLIKTRGQQVTLSCSPISGHRSVSWYQQTPGQGLQFLFEYFSETQRNKGNFPGRFSGRQFSNSRSEMNVSTLELGDSALYLCASSLPGATNTGELFFGEGSRLTVL.

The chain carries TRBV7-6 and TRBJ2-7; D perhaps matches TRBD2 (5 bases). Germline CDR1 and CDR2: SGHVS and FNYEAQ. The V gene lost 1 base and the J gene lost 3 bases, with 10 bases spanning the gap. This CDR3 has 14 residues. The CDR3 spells CASSLDGEFYEQYF. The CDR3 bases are TGTGCCAGCAGCTTAGATGGGGAGTTCTACGAGCAGTACTTC.

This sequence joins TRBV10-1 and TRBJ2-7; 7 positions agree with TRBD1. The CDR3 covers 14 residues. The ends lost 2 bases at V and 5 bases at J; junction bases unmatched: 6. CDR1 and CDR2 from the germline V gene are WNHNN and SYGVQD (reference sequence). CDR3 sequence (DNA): TGCGCCAGCAGTGAGACAGGGGTCGTTGACGAGCAGTACTTC. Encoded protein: CASSETGVVDEQYF.

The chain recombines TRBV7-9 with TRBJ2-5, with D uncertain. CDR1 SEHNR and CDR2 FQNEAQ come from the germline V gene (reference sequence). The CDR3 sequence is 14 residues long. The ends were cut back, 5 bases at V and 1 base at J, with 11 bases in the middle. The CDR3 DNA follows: TGTGCCAGCAGCCCTCCGAGCAGCCAAGAGACCCAGTACTTC. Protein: CASSPPSSQETQYF.

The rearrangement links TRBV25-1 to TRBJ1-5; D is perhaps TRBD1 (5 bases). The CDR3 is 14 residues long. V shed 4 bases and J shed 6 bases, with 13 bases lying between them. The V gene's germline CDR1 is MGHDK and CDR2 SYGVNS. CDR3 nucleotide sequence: TGTGCCAGCAGTGCTTGGGGGGAGAGTCAGCCCCAGCATTTT. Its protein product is CASSAWGESQPQHF.

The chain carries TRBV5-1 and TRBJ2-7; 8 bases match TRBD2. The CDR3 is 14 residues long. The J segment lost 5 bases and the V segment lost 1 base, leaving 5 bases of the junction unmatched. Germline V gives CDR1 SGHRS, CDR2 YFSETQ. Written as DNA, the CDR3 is TGCGCCAGCAGCTTGCCAGCGGGAGCACACGAGCAGTACTTC. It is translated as CASSLPAGAHEQYF. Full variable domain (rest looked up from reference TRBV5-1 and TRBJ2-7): KAGVTQTPRYLIKTRGQQVTLSCSPISGHRSVSWYQQTPGQGLQFLFEYFSETQRNKGNFPGRFSGRQFSNSRSEMNVSTLELGDSALYLCASSLPAGAHEQYFGPGTRLTVT.

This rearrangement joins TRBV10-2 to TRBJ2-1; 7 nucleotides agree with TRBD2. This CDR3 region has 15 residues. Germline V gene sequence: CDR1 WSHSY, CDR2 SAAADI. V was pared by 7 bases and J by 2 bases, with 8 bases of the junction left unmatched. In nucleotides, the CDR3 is TGCGCCAGCAATGCGGGAGAGGTTGCCTACAATGAGCAGTTCTTC. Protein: CASNAGEVAYNEQFF.

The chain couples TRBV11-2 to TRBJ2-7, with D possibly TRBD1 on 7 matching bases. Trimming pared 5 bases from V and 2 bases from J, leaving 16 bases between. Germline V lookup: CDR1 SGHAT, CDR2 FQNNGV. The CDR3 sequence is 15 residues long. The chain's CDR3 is CASSESGGLTYEQYF. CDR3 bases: TGTGCCAGCAGCGAATCAGGGGGACTCACCTACGAGCAGTACTTC.

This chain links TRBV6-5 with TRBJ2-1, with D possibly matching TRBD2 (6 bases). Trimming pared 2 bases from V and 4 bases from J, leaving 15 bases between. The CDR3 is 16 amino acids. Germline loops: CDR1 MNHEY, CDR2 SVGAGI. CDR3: CASSYTGLVLYNEQFF. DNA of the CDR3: TGTGCCAGCAGTTACACGGGACTTGTCCTATACAATGAGCAGTTCTTC.

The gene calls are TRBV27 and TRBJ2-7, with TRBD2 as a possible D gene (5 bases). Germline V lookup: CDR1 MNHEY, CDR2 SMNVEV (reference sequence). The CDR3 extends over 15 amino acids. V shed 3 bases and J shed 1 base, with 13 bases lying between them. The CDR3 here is CASSFGRGGSYEQYF. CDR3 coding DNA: TGTGCCAGCAGTTTCGGCCGGGGTGGATCCTACGAGCAGTACTTC.

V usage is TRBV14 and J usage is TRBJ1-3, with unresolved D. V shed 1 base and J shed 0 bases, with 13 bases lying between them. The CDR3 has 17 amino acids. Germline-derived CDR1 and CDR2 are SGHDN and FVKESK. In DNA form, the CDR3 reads TGTGCCAGCAGCCAAGGAGAACCCTGGAGCTCTGGAAACACCATATATTTT. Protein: CASSQGEPWSSGNTIYF.

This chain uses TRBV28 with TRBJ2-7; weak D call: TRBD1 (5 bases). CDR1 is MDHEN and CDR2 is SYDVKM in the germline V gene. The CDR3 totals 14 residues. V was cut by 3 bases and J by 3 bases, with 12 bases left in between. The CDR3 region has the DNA TGTGCCAGCAGTTTTAAGGGGAACAGCTACGAGCAGTACTTC. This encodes CASSFKGNSYEQYF.

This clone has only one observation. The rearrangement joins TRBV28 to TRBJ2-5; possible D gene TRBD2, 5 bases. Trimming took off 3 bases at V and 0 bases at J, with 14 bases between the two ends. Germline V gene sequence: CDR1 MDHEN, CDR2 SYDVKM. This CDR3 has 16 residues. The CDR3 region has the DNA TGTGCCAGCAGTTTGGGAATAACCGGGGACCAAGAGACCCAGTACTTC. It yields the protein CASSLGITGDQETQYF.

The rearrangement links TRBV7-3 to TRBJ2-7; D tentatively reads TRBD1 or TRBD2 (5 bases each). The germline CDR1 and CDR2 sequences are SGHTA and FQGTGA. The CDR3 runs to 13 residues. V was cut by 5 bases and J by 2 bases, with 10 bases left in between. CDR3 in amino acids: CASSRDATYEQYF. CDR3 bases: TGTGCCAGCAGCCGGGACGCTACCTACGAGCAGTACTTC.

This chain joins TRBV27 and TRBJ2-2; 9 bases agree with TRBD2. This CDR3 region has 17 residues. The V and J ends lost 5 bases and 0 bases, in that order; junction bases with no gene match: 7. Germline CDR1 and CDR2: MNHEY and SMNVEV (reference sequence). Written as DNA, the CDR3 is TGTGCCAGCAGTCCCCGACTAGCGGTTTCGAACACCGGGGAGCTGTTTTTT. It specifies CASSPRLAVSNTGELFF.

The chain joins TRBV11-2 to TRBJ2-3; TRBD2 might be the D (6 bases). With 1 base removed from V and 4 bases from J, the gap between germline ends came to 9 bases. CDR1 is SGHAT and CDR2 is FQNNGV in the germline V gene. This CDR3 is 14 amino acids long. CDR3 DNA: TGTGCCAGCAGCTTAGTCACGGGAGCAGATACGCAGTATTTT. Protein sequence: CASSLVTGADTQYF.

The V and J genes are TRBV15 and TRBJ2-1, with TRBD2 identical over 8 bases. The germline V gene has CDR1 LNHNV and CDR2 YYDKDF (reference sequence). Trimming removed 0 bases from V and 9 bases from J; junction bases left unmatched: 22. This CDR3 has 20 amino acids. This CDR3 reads CATSRDGLSGSTTKTSEQFF. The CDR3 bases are TGTGCCACCAGCAGAGATGGGCTAAGCGGGAGTACTACTAAGACGAGTGAGCAGTTCTTC.

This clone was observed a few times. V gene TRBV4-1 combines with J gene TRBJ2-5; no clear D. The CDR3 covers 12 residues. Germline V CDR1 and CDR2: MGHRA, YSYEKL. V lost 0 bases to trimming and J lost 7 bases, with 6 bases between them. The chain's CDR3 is CASSQEKGTQYF. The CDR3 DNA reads TGCGCCAGCAGCCAAGAAAAAGGGACCCAGTACTTC.

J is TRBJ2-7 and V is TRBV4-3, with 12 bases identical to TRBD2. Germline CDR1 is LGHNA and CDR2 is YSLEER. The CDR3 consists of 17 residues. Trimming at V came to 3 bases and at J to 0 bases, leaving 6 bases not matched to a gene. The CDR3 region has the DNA TGCGCCAGCAGCCAGTCACTAGCGGGAGGAAGCTCCTACGAGCAGTACTTC. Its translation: CASSQSLAGGSSYEQYF.

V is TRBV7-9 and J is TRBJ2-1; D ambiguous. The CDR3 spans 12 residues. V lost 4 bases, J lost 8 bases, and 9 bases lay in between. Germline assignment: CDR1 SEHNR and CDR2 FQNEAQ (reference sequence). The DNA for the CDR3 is TGTGCCAGCAGCTCTATGTACCATGAGCAGTTCTTC. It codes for CASSSMYHEQFF.

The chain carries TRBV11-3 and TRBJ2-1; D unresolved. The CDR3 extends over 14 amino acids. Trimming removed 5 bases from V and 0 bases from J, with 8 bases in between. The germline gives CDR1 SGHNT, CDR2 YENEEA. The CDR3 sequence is CASSQTSSYNEQFF. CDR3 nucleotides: TGTGCCAGCAGCCAAACGAGCTCCTACAATGAGCAGTTCTTC.

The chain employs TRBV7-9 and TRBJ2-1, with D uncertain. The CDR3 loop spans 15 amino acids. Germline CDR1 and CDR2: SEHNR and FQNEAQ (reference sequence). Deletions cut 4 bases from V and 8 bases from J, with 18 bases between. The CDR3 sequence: CASSSLGLPLDEQFF. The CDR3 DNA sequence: TGTGCCAGCAGCTCCCTCGGGTTGCCACTGGATGAGCAGTTCTTC.

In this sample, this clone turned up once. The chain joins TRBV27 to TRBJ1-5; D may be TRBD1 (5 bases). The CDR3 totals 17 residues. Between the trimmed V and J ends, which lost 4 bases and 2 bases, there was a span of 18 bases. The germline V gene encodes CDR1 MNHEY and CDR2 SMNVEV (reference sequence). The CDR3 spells CASSWRGPHIRNQPQHF. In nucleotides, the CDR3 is TGTGCCAGCAGTTGGCGGGGACCCCATATACGCAATCAGCCCCAGCATTTT.